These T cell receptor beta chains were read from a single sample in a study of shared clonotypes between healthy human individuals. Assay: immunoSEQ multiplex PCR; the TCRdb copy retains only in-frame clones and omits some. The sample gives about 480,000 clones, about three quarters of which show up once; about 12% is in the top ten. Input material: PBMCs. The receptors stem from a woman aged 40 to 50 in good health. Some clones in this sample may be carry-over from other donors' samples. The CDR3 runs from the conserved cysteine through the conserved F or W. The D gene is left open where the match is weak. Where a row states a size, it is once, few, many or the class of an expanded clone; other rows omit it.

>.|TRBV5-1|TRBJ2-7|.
CASSPPLYNSYEQYF
TGCGCCAGCAGTCCCCCCTTATACAACTCCTACGAGCAGTACTTC
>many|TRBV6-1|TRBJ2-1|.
CASSEASGGSYNEQFF
TGTGCCAGCAGTGAAGCGTCGGGCGGTTCCTACAATGAGCAGTTCTTC
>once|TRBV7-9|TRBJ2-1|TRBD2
CASSQGTSGRREQFF
TGTGCCAGCAGCCAAGGGACTAGCGGGAGGCGAGAGCAGTTCTTC
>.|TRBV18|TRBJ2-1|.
CASSPPSTSQDEQFF
TGTGCCAGCTCACCACCTTCTACTAGCCAGGATGAGCAGTTCTTC
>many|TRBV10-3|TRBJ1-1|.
CAISVGHMNTEAFF
TGTGCCATCAGCGTGGGACACATGAACACTGAAGCTTTCTTT
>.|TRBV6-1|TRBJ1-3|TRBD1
CASSWDSSSGNTIYF
TGTGCCAGCAGTTGGGACAGCAGCTCTGGAAACACCATATATTTT
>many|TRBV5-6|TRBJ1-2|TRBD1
CASSLNIGTGSGYTF
TGTGCCAGCAGCTTAAATATTGGGACAGGGAGCGGCTACACCTTC
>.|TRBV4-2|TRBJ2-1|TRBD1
CASSQDWDRGYNEQFF
TGTGCCAGCAGCCAAGATTGGGACAGGGGATACAATGAGCAGTTCTTC
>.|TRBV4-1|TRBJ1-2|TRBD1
CASSQATGGAGYTF
TGCGCCAGCAGCCAAGCTACAGGGGGGGCTGGCTACACCTTC
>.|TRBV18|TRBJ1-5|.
CASSPGEYSNQPQHF
TGTGCCAGCTCACCGGGGGAGTATAGCAATCAGCCCCAGCATTTT
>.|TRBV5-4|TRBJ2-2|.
CASSLYRTKLTGELFF
TGTGCCAGCAGCCTATACAGGACGAAGTTGACCGGGGAGCTGTTTTTT
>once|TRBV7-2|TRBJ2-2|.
CASSYTGGFSSGELFF
TGTGCCAGCAGCTATACCGGGGGCTTTTCGTCCGGGGAGCTGTTTTTT
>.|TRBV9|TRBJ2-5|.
CASSVGVLAQETQYF
TGTGCCAGCAGCGTAGGGGTTCTAGCGCAAGAGACCCAGTACTTC
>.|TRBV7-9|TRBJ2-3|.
CASSLVRGTDTQYF
TGTGCCAGCAGCTTAGTTAGGGGAACAGATACGCAGTATTTT
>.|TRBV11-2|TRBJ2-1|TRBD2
CASSLEAGGREQFF
TGTGCCAGCAGCTTAGAGGCGGGAGGCAGGGAGCAGTTCTTC
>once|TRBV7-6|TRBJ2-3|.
CASSSGLGRGPADTQYF
TGTGCCAGCAGCTCGGGATTGGGGCGGGGACCAGCAGATACGCAGTATTTT
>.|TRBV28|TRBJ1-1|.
CASISSKGGWAEAFF
TGTGCCAGCATCTCATCGAAGGGAGGGTGGGCTGAAGCTTTCTTT
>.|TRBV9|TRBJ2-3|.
CASSEEGDTQYF
TGTGCCAGCAGCGAAGAGGGGGATACGCAGTATTTT
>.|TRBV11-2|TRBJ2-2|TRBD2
CAGSRLAGDTGELFF
TGTGCCGGCAGCCGACTAGCGGGAGACACCGGGGAGCTGTTTTTT
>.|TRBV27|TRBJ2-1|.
CASSFGGIARGNEQFF
TGTGCCAGCAGTTTCGGGGGCATAGCCCGGGGCAATGAGCAGTTCTTC
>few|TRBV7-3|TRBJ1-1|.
CASSESGTENTEAFF
TGTGCCAGCAGCGAAAGTGGGACGGAGAACACTGAAGCTTTCTTT
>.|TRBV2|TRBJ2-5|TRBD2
CASSSGSGETQYF
TGTGCCAGCTCTAGCGGGAGCGGTGAGACCCAGTACTTC
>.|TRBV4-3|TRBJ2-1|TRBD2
CASSQTSGSLNEQFF
TGCGCCAGCAGCCAAACTAGCGGGAGTCTCAATGAGCAGTTCTTC
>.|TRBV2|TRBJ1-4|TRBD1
CASRGRDRDSSEKLFF
TGTGCCAGCAGAGGCCGGGACAGGGACAGTAGCGAAAAACTGTTTTTT
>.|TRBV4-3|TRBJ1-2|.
CASSQDGWGDNYGYTF
TGCGCCAGCAGCCAAGATGGATGGGGGGATAACTATGGCTACACCTTC
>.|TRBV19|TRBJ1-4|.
CASSLGTATNEKLFF
TGTGCCAGTAGTCTAGGGACGGCGACGAATGAAAAACTGTTTTTT
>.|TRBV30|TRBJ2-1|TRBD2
CAWSGSPSGSDHEQFF
TGTGCCTGGAGTGGGTCGCCTAGCGGGAGTGACCATGAGCAGTTCTTC
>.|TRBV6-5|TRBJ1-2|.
CASRVLSGNYGYTF
TGTGCCAGCAGGGTTTTGTCCGGGAACTATGGCTACACCTTC